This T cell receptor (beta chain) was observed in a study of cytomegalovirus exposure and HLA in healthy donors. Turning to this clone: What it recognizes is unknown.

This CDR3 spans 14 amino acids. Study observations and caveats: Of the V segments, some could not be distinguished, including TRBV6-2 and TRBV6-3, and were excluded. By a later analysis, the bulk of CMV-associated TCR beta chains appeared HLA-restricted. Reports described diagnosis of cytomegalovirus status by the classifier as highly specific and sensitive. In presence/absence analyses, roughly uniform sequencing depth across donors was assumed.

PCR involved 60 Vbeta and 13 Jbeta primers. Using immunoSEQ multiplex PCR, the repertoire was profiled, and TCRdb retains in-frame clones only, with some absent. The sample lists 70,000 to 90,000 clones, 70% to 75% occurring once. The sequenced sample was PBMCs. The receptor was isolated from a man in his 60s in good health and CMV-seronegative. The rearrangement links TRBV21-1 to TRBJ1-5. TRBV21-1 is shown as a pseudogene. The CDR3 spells CAYVRGGPRMPQHF. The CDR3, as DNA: TGTGCCTATGTAAGAGGCGGTCCAAGGATGCCCCAGCATTTT.